This T cell receptor (beta chain) was found in a study of cytomegalovirus exposure and HLA in healthy donors. Study-wide background: Later, an analysis reported that the 120 or so validation repertoires had used the same platform as the roughly 660 first-cohort repertoires.

Findings and caveats of the study: A list of 164 TCR beta chains associated with cytomegalovirus was given. A few CMV-associated chains proved CMV antigen-specific in vitro. In the 95 to 150 validation repertoires, a later analysis found that first-cohort TCR clusters tended to co-occur.

The method was immunoSEQ multiplex PCR; TCRdb's version includes in-frame clones alone and lacks a portion of them. Seen here are approximately 200,000 clones, 84% observed once, and the top ten hold about 7%. CDR1 is SEHNR and CDR2 is FQNEAQ in the germline V gene (reference sequence). CDR3 size: 16 residues. V lost 0 bases, J lost 0 bases, and 1 base stayed unmatched. Concerning this clone itself: Its antigen is undetermined.

The sequenced sample was PBMCs. This clonotype originated in a man between 18 and 29 years old in good health and CMV-seropositive. The rearrangement links TRBV7-9 to TRBJ2-2, with 7 positions matching TRBD2. CDR3 region: CASSLAGGANTGELFF. The CDR3 DNA is TGTGCCAGCAGCTTAGCGGGAGGGGCGAACACCGGGGAGCTGTTTTTT.